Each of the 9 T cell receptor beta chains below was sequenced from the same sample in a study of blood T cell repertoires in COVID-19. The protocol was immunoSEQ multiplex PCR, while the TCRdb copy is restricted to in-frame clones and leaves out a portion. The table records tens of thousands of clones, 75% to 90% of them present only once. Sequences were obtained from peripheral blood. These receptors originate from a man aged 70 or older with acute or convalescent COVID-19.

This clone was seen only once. Here the CDR3 reads CASSYSMGDYNEQFF. The CDR3 coding sequence is TGTGCCAGCAGTTACTCGATGGGCGACTACAATGAGCAGTTCTTC. V and J are TRBV6-5 and TRBJ2-1, with D hard to call. V lost 0 bases to trimming and J lost 3 bases, with 9 bases between them. This CDR3 has 15 residues. Germline assignment: CDR1 MNHEY and CDR2 SVGAGI.

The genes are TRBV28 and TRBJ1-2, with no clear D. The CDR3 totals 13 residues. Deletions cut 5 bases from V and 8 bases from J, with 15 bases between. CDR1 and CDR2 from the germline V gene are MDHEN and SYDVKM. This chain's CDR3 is CASSPSAPGGYTF. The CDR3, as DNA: TGTGCCAGCAGTCCGTCGGCGCCCGGGGGCTACACCTTC.

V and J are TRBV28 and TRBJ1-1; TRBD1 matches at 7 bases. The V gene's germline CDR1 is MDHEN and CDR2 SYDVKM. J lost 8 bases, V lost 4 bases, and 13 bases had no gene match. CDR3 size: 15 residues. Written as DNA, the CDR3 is TGTGCCAGCAGTTCGGCCGGGACAGTGAGTCAGGAAGCTTTCTTT. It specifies CASSSAGTVSQEAFF.

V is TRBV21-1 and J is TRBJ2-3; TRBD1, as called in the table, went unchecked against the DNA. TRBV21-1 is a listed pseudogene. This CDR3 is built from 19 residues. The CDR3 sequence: CASSFRTGGHSSSTDTQYF. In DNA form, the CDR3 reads TGTGCCAGCAGCTTTCGGACAGGGGGCCATTCTTCTAGCACAGATACGCAGTATTTT.

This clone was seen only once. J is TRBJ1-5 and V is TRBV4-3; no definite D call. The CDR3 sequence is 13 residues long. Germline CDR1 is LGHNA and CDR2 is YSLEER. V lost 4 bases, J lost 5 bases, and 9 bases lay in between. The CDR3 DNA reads TGCGCCAGCAGCCCGAGTTTACATCAGCCCCAGCATTTT. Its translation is CASSPSLHQPQHF.

The CDR3 sequence is CASSQDPLADTQYF. Here the CDR3 DNA reads TGTGCCAGCAGCCAAGACCCGCTAGCAGATACGCAGTATTTT. The V gene is TRBV4-2, the J gene TRBJ2-3; no firm D call. CDR1 and CDR2 from the germline V gene are LGHNA and YNFKEQ. The CDR3 spans 14 residues. Trimming cost V 0 bases and J 4 bases, with 8 bases left between them.

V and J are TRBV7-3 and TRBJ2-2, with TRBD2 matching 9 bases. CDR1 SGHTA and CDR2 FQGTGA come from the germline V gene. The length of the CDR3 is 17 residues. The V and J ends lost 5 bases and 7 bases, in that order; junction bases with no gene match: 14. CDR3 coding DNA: TGTGCCAGCAGCAGCGAGGGACTAGCAGCCGTAGGCGGGGAGCTGTTTTTT. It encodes CASSSEGLAAVGGELFF.

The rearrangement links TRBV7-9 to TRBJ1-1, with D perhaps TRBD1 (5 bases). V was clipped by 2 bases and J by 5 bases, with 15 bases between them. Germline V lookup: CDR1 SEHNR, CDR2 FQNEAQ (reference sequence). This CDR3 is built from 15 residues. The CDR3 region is CASSLPRASRTEAFF. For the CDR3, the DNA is TGTGCCAGCAGCTTACCCAGGGCCTCGAGAACTGAAGCTTTCTTT.

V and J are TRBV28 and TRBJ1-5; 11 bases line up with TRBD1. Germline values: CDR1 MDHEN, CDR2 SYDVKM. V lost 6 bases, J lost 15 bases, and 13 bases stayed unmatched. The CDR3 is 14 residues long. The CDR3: CASRDRGRTLTGHF. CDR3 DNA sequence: TGTGCCAGCAGGGACAGGGGGCGAACCCTCACCGGGCATTTT.